The entry that follows covers one T cell receptor (beta chain) sequence. Its antigen is unknown. While unrecorded immune exposures were likely, the donors were nominally healthy when sampled. Primers for the PCR totalled 60 Vbeta and 13 Jbeta. The repertoire was sequenced with immunoSEQ multiplex PCR; TCRdb's copy has only in-frame clones and lacks some. The sample records approximately 140,000 clones, just under 80% being singletons. The data were taken from a study of cytomegalovirus exposure and HLA in healthy donors. Notes on the study in general: Among the most significant clusters, several appeared linked to common viral pathogens in a later analysis.

The TCR originated in a woman in her forties in good health and CMV-seronegative. The material sequenced was PBMCs.

In DNA, the CDR3 is TGCAGCGTTGGAATGAGCGCTCAAGAGACCCAGTACTTC. This sequence encodes CSVGMSAQETQYF. This chain links TRBV29-1 with TRBJ2-5; no clear D gene. The germline V and J ends were trimmed by 4 bases and 2 bases, with 11 bases remaining between them. Germline V gives CDR1 SQVTM, CDR2 ANQGSEA. The CDR3 sequence is 13 residues long.